The 23 T cell receptor beta chains presented below share a single source sample, sequenced in a study of blood T cells in healthy people across ages. Through a sample-barcoded 5' primer and a J-beta primer mix, a second PCR was run for about 6 to 12 cycles. MiXCR, run by TCRdb on the 5' RACE reads, gives a single entry per CDR3 protein. The sample lists 870,000 or so distinct CDR3 sequences, about 30% occurring once. Sequencing was carried out using blood. These receptors came from a woman at least 80 years old in good health.

V usage is TRBV28 and J usage is TRBJ2-3; D remains ambiguous. This CDR3 has 14 amino acids. The germline CDR1 and CDR2 sequences are MDHEN and SYDVKM. V lost 6 bases to trimming and J lost 1 base, with 11 bases between them. The CDR3 reads CASRPSGRTDTQYF. CDR3 nucleotides: TGTGCCAGCAGGCCCAGTGGGCGCACAGATACGCAGTATTTT.

CDR3 in DNA: TGTGCCAGCAGCCCGGGGGAGCGGGCTTGGCAGTTCTTC. Translation: CASSPGERAWQFF. The J gene is TRBJ2-1, the V gene TRBV14, with TRBD2 as a possible D gene (6 bases). Deletions cut 4 bases from V and 12 bases from J, with 16 bases between. Looked up from germline, CDR1 is SGHDN and CDR2 is FVKESK. The length of the CDR3 is 13 residues.

Comments on this clonotype: This may be a read error: a much more frequent sequence differs by one nucleotide. The CDR3 nucleotides read TGCAGCGTCCTCGGACGGGGCGAGCAGTACTTC. This codes for CSVLGRGEQYF. J is TRBJ2-4 and V is TRBV29-1; a possible D gene is TRBD2 (5 bases). The J call is uncertain, as TRBJ2-7 better fits the DNA end. Germline loops: CDR1 SQVTM, CDR2 ANQGSEA. The CDR3 is made up of 11 amino acids.

The chain recombines TRBV20-1 with TRBJ2-1; 11 nucleotides align to TRBD2. Trimming cost V 1 base and J 5 bases; bases outside gene matches: 4. This CDR3 spans 15 amino acids. Germline loops: CDR1 DFQATT, CDR2 SNEGSKA (reference sequence). CDR3 loop: CSARASGGSHNEQFF. CDR3 coding DNA: TGCAGTGCTAGAGCTAGCGGGGGGTCTCACAATGAGCAGTTCTTC.

This CDR3 reads CASSPPRGQGIITQYF. Here the CDR3 DNA reads TGTGCCAGCTCACCACCGAGGGGTCAGGGAATAATTACGCAGTATTTT. The chain combines TRBV18 with TRBJ2-3; D could derive from TRBD1 or TRBD2 (5 bases each). The germline V gene has CDR1 KGHSH and CDR2 LQKENI. The CDR3 contains 16 residues. Between the trimmed V and J ends, which lost 0 bases and 8 bases, there was a span of 18 bases. Together with reference TRBV18 and TRBJ2-3, the CDR3 gives the full variable domain: NAGVMQNPRHLVRRRGQEARLRCSPMKGHSHVYWYRQLPEEGLKFMVYLQKENIIDESGMPKERFSAEFPKEGPSILRIQQVVRGDSAAYFCASSPPRGQGIITQYFGPGTRLTVL.

This chain joins TRBV18 and TRBJ2-4; TRBD1 agrees at 9 bases. Trimming removed 8 bases from V and 1 base from J; junction bases left unmatched: 21. CDR3 length equals 20 residues. Germline CDR1 reads KGHSH; CDR2 reads LQKENI. Written as DNA, the CDR3 is TGTGCCAGCAGCCCAGGGTGGGGACAGGGAAAAAAGGAGGCCAAAAACATTCAGTACTTC. Its translation is CASSPGWGQGKKEAKNIQYF.

The rearrangement links TRBV5-1 to TRBJ2-3, with D possibly matching TRBD1 (5 bases). The V and J ends lost 0 bases and 4 bases respectively, with 12 bases between them. Germline V gene sequence: CDR1 SGHRS, CDR2 YFSETQ. The CDR3 is made up of 15 amino acids. The CDR3: CASSLATASPDTQYF. The CDR3 DNA reads as TGCGCCAGCAGCTTGGCGACAGCTTCTCCAGATACGCAGTATTTT.

This clonotype occurred a few times. The CDR3 is CASSAGGSLEQFF. In nucleotides, the CDR3 is TGTGCCAGCAGCGCAGGGGGTAGTCTGGAGCAGTTCTTC. The V call is TRBV6-4, the J call TRBJ2-1; 7 nucleotides align to TRBD1. The CDR3 has 13 residues. The germline CDR1 and CDR2 sequences are MRHNA and SNTAGT. The junction had 9 bases not matched to a gene; V was cut back by 6 bases and J by 10 bases.

V is TRBV7-6 and J is TRBJ2-7; 10 bases map to TRBD2. The V gene end was trimmed by 1 base and the J gene end by 7 bases; junction bases not matched to a gene: 10. The CDR3 has 16 residues. CDR1 is SGHVS and CDR2 is FNYEAQ in the germline V gene. The CDR3 protein is CASSLEGPSGGGEQYF. CDR3 coding DNA: TGTGCCAGCAGCTTAGAGGGGCCTAGCGGGGGTGGAGAGCAGTACTTC.

The chain combines TRBV7-2 with TRBJ1-1, with no clear D. The germline V gene encodes CDR1 SGHTA and CDR2 FQGNSA. V was trimmed by 5 bases and J by 1 base, leaving 11 bases between them. The CDR3 loop spans 14 amino acids. The CDR3 sequence: CASSSWGGNTEAFF. CDR3 coding DNA: TGTGCCAGCAGCAGCTGGGGTGGGAACACTGAAGCTTTCTTT.

This clonotype occurred many times. The J gene is TRBJ2-7, the V gene TRBV6-5; 8 positions agree with TRBD1. The CDR3 sequence is 15 residues long. Germline V CDR1 and CDR2: MNHEY, SVGAGI. The junction had 5 bases not matched to a gene; V was cut back by 0 bases and J by 4 bases. In nucleotides, the CDR3 is TGTGCCAGCAGTTACTCGAGGTACAGGGGGTACGAGCAGTACTTC. Its protein product is CASSYSRYRGYEQYF.

The V and J genes are TRBV12-3 or TRBV12-4 and TRBJ1-1; D is unresolved. Trimming removed 6 bases at V and 0 bases at J, with 11 bases between. This CDR3 comprises 14 residues. Here the CDR3 reads CASRFRYMNTEAFF. CDR3 sequence (DNA): TGTGCCAGCAGATTTCGTTACATGAACACTGAAGCTTTCTTT.

The chain employs TRBV10-1 and TRBJ2-5; 14 nucleotides match TRBD2. CDR3 length: 17 amino acids. The ends lost 3 bases at V and 11 bases at J; junction bases unmatched: 14. The germline gives CDR1 WNHNN, CDR2 SYGVQD (reference sequence). The CDR3 here is CASSEGVTSGGADEQYF. The CDR3 region has the DNA TGCGCCAGCAGTGAAGGGGTGACTAGCGGGGGGGCCGATGAGCAGTACTTC.

The table lists this clonotype with a few counts. V gene TRBV5-1 combines with J gene TRBJ1-6, with 7 bases identical to TRBD1. Germline CDR1 SGHRS, CDR2 YFSETQ. The junction had 5 bases not matched to a gene; V was cut back by 1 base and J by 7 bases. The CDR3 covers 15 residues. The CDR3 coding sequence is TGCGCCAGCAGCTTGTTAGACAGGGAGAATTCACCCCTCCACTTT. Translated, it gives CASSLLDRENSPLHF.

With regard to this clonotype: A much larger clone is a single base away; this may be a read error. The V gene is TRBV20-1, the J gene TRBJ1-5; 8 bases fit TRBD1. The CDR3 runs 14 residues. Trimming took 7 bases from V and 1 from J; bases not matched to a gene: 6. The germline V gene encodes CDR1 DFQATT and CDR2 SNEGSKA (reference sequence). The CDR3 is CSVGQARSNQPQHF. The CDR3 DNA reads TGCAGTGTGGGACAGGCTCGCAGCAATCAGCCCCAGCATTTT.

This clonotype appeared a few times. The genes are TRBV29-1 and TRBJ1-1; perhaps TRBD1 as D (5 bases). The CDR3 loop spans 13 amino acids. With 7 bases removed from V and 1 base from J, the gap between germline ends came to 13 bases. CDR1 is SQVTM and CDR2 is ANQGSEA in the germline V gene. The CDR3 DNA reads TGCAGCGACACGGGACTAGCGAACACTGAAGCTTTCTTT. It yields the protein CSDTGLANTEAFF.

The chain combines TRBV7-6 with TRBJ1-1; no clear D. V was shortened by 1 base and J by 0 bases, with 15 bases between the two germline ends. The germline CDR1 and CDR2 sequences are SGHVS and FNYEAQ. The CDR3 consists of 17 residues. Here the CDR3 reads CASSLVANFQMNTEAFF. For the CDR3, the DNA is TGTGCCAGCAGCTTAGTAGCGAACTTTCAGATGAACACTGAAGCTTTCTTT.

The sample holds many counts of this clonotype. This chain uses TRBV12-3 or TRBV12-4 with TRBJ1-2; maybe TRBD1 (6 bases). The CDR3 consists of 14 residues. Trimming removed 5 bases at V and 4 bases at J, with 14 bases between. CDR3 sequence reads: CASSALRDTYGYTF. The CDR3 region has the DNA TGTGCCAGCAGTGCACTCCGGGACACCTATGGCTACACCTTC.

The chain links TRBV20-1 to TRBJ1-5, with D maybe TRBD1 (5 bases). The V gene lost 4 bases and the J gene lost 5 bases, with 12 bases spanning the gap. Germline-derived CDR1 and CDR2 are DFQATT and SNEGSKA (reference sequence). The length of the CDR3 is 13 residues. CDR3 protein: CSATTGGDQPQHF. The CDR3 DNA sequence: TGCAGTGCTACGACTGGGGGGGATCAGCCCCAGCATTTT.

CDR3: CASTTDGNQPQHF. CDR3 DNA sequence: TGTGCCAGCACAACAGACGGAAATCAGCCCCAGCATTTT. This rearrangement joins TRBV6-1 to TRBJ1-5; no clear D gene. CDR3 size: 13 residues. Germline V gene data show CDR1 as MNHNS and CDR2 as SASEGT. With 7 bases removed from V and 4 bases from J, the gap between germline ends came to 11 bases.

This clonotype was found many times. V is TRBV28 and J is TRBJ2-5; maybe TRBD2 (5 bases). The CDR3 length is 12 residues. Trimming stripped 8 bases from V and 11 bases from J, with 18 bases between. Germline CDR1 reads MDHEN; CDR2 reads SYDVKM. CDR3 bases: TGTGCCAGCGGCAGGACCACGAGGGAGCAGTACTTC. Protein product: CASGRTTREQYF.

A note on this clonotype: Being one base from a much bigger clone, this may be a read error. The rearrangement joins TRBV3-1 to TRBJ2-1; D perhaps matches TRBD2 (5 bases). CDR1 and CDR2 from the germline V gene are LGHDT and YNNKEL (reference sequence). V was trimmed by 0 bases and J by 13 bases, leaving 19 bases between them. The CDR3 sequence is 15 residues long. In DNA form, the CDR3 reads TGTGCCAGCAGCCAAGATCCAGCGGCTAGTGAGACCCAGTTCTTC. Translation gives CASSQDPAASETQFF.

This clonotype was found once. The chain is built from TRBV5-6 and TRBJ2-4, with D hard to call. The ends were cut back, 2 bases at V and 0 bases at J, with 9 bases in the middle. The CDR3 contains 15 residues. The germline CDR1 and CDR2 sequences are SGHDT and YYEEEE. The CDR3 loop reads CASSFRHLAKNIQYF. The CDR3 DNA is TGTGCCAGCAGCTTCCGGCACCTAGCCAAAAACATTCAGTACTTC.